The present T cell receptor (beta chain) was sequenced within a study of response to subunit inactivated influenza vaccine. TCRdb reprocessed the RT-PCR reads with MiXCR, giving one entry per CDR3 protein. The data hold 550,000 to 800,000 distinct CDR3 sequences, with 15% to 19% observed a single time. The CDR3 totals 15 residues. J lost 7 bases, V lost 0 bases, and 6 bases had no gene match. CDR1 is SQVTM and CDR2 is ANQGSEA in the germline V gene. This clonotype was counted between two and nine times. The rearrangement uses TRBV29-1 and TRBJ2-1; 10 bases match TRBD2. The material was PBMCs from blood, obtained about 13 days after vaccination. The receptor comes from a man between 45 and 60 years old who received an inactivated influenza vaccine. CDR3: CSVEDRLAGVNEQFF. The CDR3 nucleotides are TGCAGCGTTGAAGATAGGCTAGCGGGAGTTAATGAGCAGTTCTTC.